These 16 T cell receptor beta chains were all obtained from the same sample, sequenced in a study of beta chain features in type 1 diabetes. Every bit of the isolated RNA underwent reverse transcription, so sequencing read expressed TCRB transcripts. Libraries were prepared by immunoSEQ multiplex PCR; TCRdb keeps only in-frame clonotypes and omits some of them. Found here are 120,000 to 150,000 clones, more than 9% of them singletons; the top ten hold around 1.2%. Sequenced sample: naive CD4+ T cells from blood. The receptor set was obtained from a man aged 18 to 29 in good health.

V gene TRBV5-8 combines with J gene TRBJ2-3, with 11 bases aligning to TRBD2. The CDR3 is made up of 17 amino acids. V lost 1 base, J lost 6 bases, and 10 bases stayed unmatched. Germline V gene sequence: CDR1 SGHTS, CDR2 YDEGEE. The CDR3 reads CASSLSPTSGGGDTQYF. The CDR3 region has the DNA TGTGCCAGCAGCTTGAGTCCCACTAGCGGGGGCGGGGATACGCAGTATTTT.

This clone was detected only a few times. V gene TRBV5-1 combines with J gene TRBJ2-1; TRBD2 aligns across 11 bases. The CDR3 totals 16 residues. Germline V gene sequence: CDR1 SGHRS, CDR2 YFSETQ. With V trimmed by 4 bases and J by 0 bases, 3 bases remained unmatched. In DNA form, the CDR3 reads TGCGCCAGCAGCCCTAGCGGGGGGAGCTCCTACAATGAGCAGTTCTTC. Translated: CASSPSGGSSYNEQFF.

Notes on this clone: Other DNA sequences in this specimen translate into the identical CDR3. V is TRBV10-3 and J is TRBJ2-5; no clear D. In germline, CDR1 is ENHRY, CDR2 SYGVKD. V was cut by 6 bases and J by 3 bases, with 5 bases left in between. The length of the CDR3 is 11 residues. CDR3 in DNA: TGTGCCATCAGGGCAGAAGAGACCCAGTACTTC. Protein: CAIRAEETQYF.

In this sample, this clone turned up many times. The chain employs TRBV4-1 and TRBJ1-1; TRBD1 aligns across 11 bases. Germline trimming cut 4 bases from V and 8 bases from J; bases unmatched to any gene: 9. CDR1 is MGHRA, CDR2 YSYEKL, per germline. This CDR3 has 15 residues. The DNA for the CDR3 is TGCGCCAGCAGCCCCGGACAGGGGGCCTTGGTAGAAGCTTTCTTT. Amino acids: CASSPGQGALVEAFF.

With respect to this clone: A much larger clonotype is one base distant, so this may be a read error. This sequence joins TRBV27 and TRBJ2-7; D gene uncertain. This CDR3 comprises 10 residues. Trimming took off 8 bases at V and 3 bases at J, with 5 bases between the two ends. Germline loops: CDR1 MNHEY, CDR2 SMNVEV (reference sequence). The CDR3 DNA reads TGTGCCAGCGGCCACTACGAGCAGTACTTC. Its protein product is CASGHYEQYF.

The V call is TRBV7-2, the J call TRBJ2-3; the D gene is possibly TRBD2 (6 bases). Germline V gives CDR1 SGHTA, CDR2 FQGNSA. The length of the CDR3 is 15 residues. V shed 1 base and J shed 1 base, with 9 bases lying between them. The CDR3 nucleotides read TGTGCCAGCAGCTTAGATTGGGGGGGCACAGATACGCAGTATTTT. It specifies CASSLDWGGTDTQYF.

This clone has a handful of counts. The V gene is TRBV9, the J gene TRBJ2-5, with D possibly being TRBD2 (6 bases). CDR1 and CDR2 from the germline V gene are SGDLS and YYNGEE. This CDR3 is 16 amino acids long. The germline V and J ends were trimmed by 0 bases and 5 bases, with 17 bases remaining between them. The CDR3 spells CASSVAASGRGETQYF. CDR3 nucleotides: TGTGCCAGCAGCGTAGCTGCGTCAGGACGGGGGGAGACCCAGTACTTC.

The chain joins TRBV7-6 to TRBJ2-5; no clear D gene. Trimming pared 2 bases from V and 3 bases from J, leaving 4 bases between. From germline, CDR1 is SGHVS and CDR2 FNYEAQ. The CDR3 contains 12 residues. The CDR3 loop reads CASSLQEETQYF. In DNA form, the CDR3 reads TGTGCCAGCAGCTTACAGGAAGAGACCCAGTACTTC.

In this sample, this clone turned up a few times. The chain links TRBV28 to TRBJ2-7, with 9 bases lining up with TRBD1. The CDR3 length is 16 residues. V was pared by 5 bases and J by 0 bases, with 8 bases of the junction left unmatched. The germline CDR1 and CDR2 sequences are MDHEN and SYDVKM. CDR3 amino acids: CASSTPGQGNSYEQYF. The CDR3 nucleotides read TGTGCCAGCAGTACTCCGGGACAGGGAAACTCCTACGAGCAGTACTTC.

The gene calls are TRBV6-6 and TRBJ2-7, with D possibly being TRBD1 (6 bases). Deletions cut 3 bases from V and 0 bases from J, with 9 bases between. This CDR3 region has 14 residues. CDR1 MNHNY and CDR2 SVGAGI come from the germline V gene (reference sequence). The CDR3 loop is CASSYPTGSYEQYF. The CDR3, as DNA: TGTGCCAGCAGTTATCCGACAGGCTCCTACGAGCAGTACTTC.

J is TRBJ2-7 and V is TRBV4-3; 10 bases map to TRBD1. The CDR3 contains 15 residues. The V gene's germline CDR1 is LGHNA and CDR2 YSLEER. The ends lost 2 bases at V and 4 bases at J; junction bases unmatched: 5. Written as DNA, the CDR3 is TGCGCCAGCAGCCAATTCGGGACAGGGGTATACGAGCAGTACTTC. Its protein is CASSQFGTGVYEQYF.

The V gene is TRBV6-6, the J gene TRBJ1-5, with unresolved D. Germline V gives CDR1 MNHNY, CDR2 SVGAGI (reference sequence). Between the trimmed V and J ends, which lost 9 bases and 4 bases, there was a span of 10 bases. This CDR3 comprises 12 residues. The CDR3 DNA sequence: TGTGCCAGTGGTCGGGGTAATCAGCCCCAGCATTTT. Its protein is CASGRGNQPQHF.

This rearrangement joins TRBV19 to TRBJ2-5; possible D gene TRBD1, 5 bases. The CDR3 runs to 13 residues. CDR1 LNHDA and CDR2 SQIVND come from the germline V gene (reference sequence). V lost 6 bases and J 1 base, leaving 9 bases between the germline ends. The CDR3 is CASRRQLQETQYF. The CDR3 DNA reads TGTGCCAGTAGAAGACAGCTCCAAGAGACCCAGTACTTC.

This chain uses TRBV7-3 with TRBJ2-1; the D is unclear. The CDR3 is 13 residues long. Germline V gene lookup returns CDR1 SGHTA and CDR2 FQGTGA. V was trimmed by 4 bases and J by 8 bases, leaving 12 bases between them. CDR3 protein: CASSSGPFDEQFF. The CDR3 DNA reads TGTGCCAGCAGCTCCGGTCCGTTCGATGAGCAGTTCTTC.

This clone was seen only a few times. The chain is built from TRBV11-2 and TRBJ1-1, with TRBD1 matching 10 bases. V was clipped by 1 base and J by 4 bases; unmatched bases: 3. CDR1 is SGHAT, CDR2 FQNNGV, per germline. This CDR3 has 15 amino acids. The CDR3 region is CASSLVGTGVTEAFF. The CDR3 DNA sequence: TGTGCCAGCAGCTTAGTAGGGACAGGGGTCACTGAAGCTTTCTTT.

This clone has only one observation. The chain links TRBV5-5 to TRBJ1-1; the D is unclear. The CDR3 consists of 13 residues. CDR1 and CDR2 (germline): SGHKS, YYEKEE (reference sequence). The V and J ends lost 5 bases and 4 bases respectively, with 12 bases between them. The CDR3 loop is CASSLHGGTEAFF. In nucleotides, the CDR3 is TGTGCCAGCAGTCTACACGGCGGCACTGAAGCTTTCTTT.